These 30 T cell receptor beta chains originate from one sample sequenced in a study of cytomegalovirus exposure and HLA in healthy donors. PCR employed 60 Vbeta and 13 Jbeta primers. Some clones are missing from TCRdb's copy, which holds only in-frame ones; the method was immunoSEQ multiplex PCR. Among 150,000 to 200,000 clones, about 78% were seen once, and the ten largest hold 13%. Sequencing input: PBMCs. Receptor source: a woman in her fifties or sixties in good health and CMV-seropositive.

The V and J genes are TRBV15 and TRBJ2-7; 9 positions agree with TRBD1. The germline V gene encodes CDR1 LNHNV and CDR2 YYDKDF (reference sequence). V shed 5 bases and J 3 bases; nucleotides not matched to a gene: 5. The length of the CDR3 is 14 residues. The CDR3 nucleotides are TGTGCCACCAGCCCGGACAGGGGTGGCTACGAGCAGTACTTC. Amino acids: CATSPDRGGYEQYF.

The chain is built from TRBV5-1 and TRBJ1-3; tentatively, D is TRBD1 (5 bases). Germline V gene data show CDR1 as SGHRS and CDR2 as YFSETQ. CDR3 length equals 15 residues. V lost 0 bases to trimming and J lost 4 bases, with 11 bases between them. The chain's CDR3 is CASSLASGAGNTIYF. In DNA form, the CDR3 reads TGCGCCAGCAGCTTGGCCAGTGGGGCCGGAAACACCATATATTTT.

The chain recombines TRBV6-1 with TRBJ1-2, with TRBD1 matching over 8 bases. Per the germline V gene, CDR1 is MNHNS and CDR2 is SASEGT. CDR3 length equals 15 residues. Trimming took 1 base from V and 6 from J; bases not matched to a gene: 7. The CDR3 is CASSEGQGRSNGYTF. The CDR3 nucleotides read TGTGCCAGCAGTGAAGGACAGGGGAGATCAAATGGCTACACCTTC.

This clone showed up just once. CDR3 region: CASSYLAGASTDTQYF. CDR3 in DNA: TGTGCCAGCAGTTATCTAGCGGGGGCCAGCACAGATACGCAGTATTTT. The gene calls are TRBV6-5 and TRBJ2-3; 10 bases align to TRBD2. There are 16 residues in the CDR3. V lost 3 bases, J lost 0 bases, and 3 bases stayed unmatched. Germline CDR1 reads MNHEY; CDR2 reads SVGAGI.

This sequence joins TRBV19 and TRBJ1-2, with D tentatively TRBD1 (6 bases). Germline V CDR1 and CDR2: LNHDA, SQIVND (reference sequence). The ends were cut back, 5 bases at V and 4 bases at J, with 20 bases in the middle. The CDR3 consists of 16 residues. This chain's CDR3 is CASSVRQASRGYGYTF. Written as DNA, the CDR3 is TGTGCCAGTAGTGTTCGACAGGCCAGCCGAGGCTATGGCTACACCTTC.

The CDR3 region is CASAGTRPYNEQFF. CDR3 coding DNA: TGTGCCAGTGCCGGGACTAGACCATACAATGAGCAGTTCTTC. J is TRBJ2-1 and V is TRBV9; TRBD2 matches 8 bases. The CDR3 length is 14 residues. With 8 bases clipped from V and 4 bases from J, the junction kept 8 bases outside the gene matches. Germline values: CDR1 SGDLS, CDR2 YYNGEE.

The rearrangement uses TRBV11-3 and TRBJ2-7; D is possibly TRBD1 (5 bases). Trimming pared 0 bases from V and 4 bases from J, leaving 7 bases between. The CDR3 loop spans 13 amino acids. Looked up from germline, CDR1 is SGHNT and CDR2 is YENEEA. CDR3 DNA: TGTGCCAGCAGCTTAGATGCAGGGTACGAGCAGTACTTC. Its protein is CASSLDAGYEQYF.

The chain links TRBV5-8 to TRBJ2-7; TRBD1 might be the D (6 bases). Germline CDR1 is SGHTS and CDR2 is YDEGEE. This CDR3 has 13 residues. The V gene lost 5 bases and the J gene lost 3 bases, with 12 bases spanning the gap. The CDR3 sequence is CASRLQGVYEQYF. The CDR3 DNA reads TGTGCCAGCAGGCTACAGGGAGTCTACGAGCAGTACTTC.

This clone was seen only once. The chain recombines TRBV11-2 with TRBJ1-2, with D possibly being TRBD1 (5 bases). Trimming cost V 3 bases and J 0 bases, with 14 bases left between them. Per the germline V gene, CDR1 is SGHAT and CDR2 is FQNNGV. The CDR3 has 16 residues. The CDR3 protein is CASSLGLPNPNYGYTF. The CDR3, as DNA: TGTGCCAGCAGCTTGGGACTTCCGAACCCTAACTATGGCTACACCTTC.

The V call is TRBV11-1, the J call TRBJ1-1, with a possible D match to TRBD1 (5 bases). Germline CDR1 SGHAT, CDR2 FQDESV (reference sequence). The CDR3 is made up of 13 amino acids. The germline V and J ends were trimmed by 6 bases and 5 bases, with 13 bases remaining between them. The CDR3 DNA sequence: TGTGCCAGCAGGCCTGTTGGGGGGACTGAAGCTTTCTTT. It specifies CASRPVGGTEAFF.

V is TRBV13 and J is TRBJ1-1; TRBD1 might be the D (5 bases). Germline-derived CDR1 and CDR2 are PRHDT and FYEKMQ (reference sequence). V was pared by 5 bases and J by 4 bases, with 8 bases between. The CDR3 consists of 12 residues. The CDR3 loop is CASSVGGTEAFF. CDR3 sequence (DNA): TGTGCCAGCAGCGTGGGGGGCACTGAAGCTTTCTTT.

J is TRBJ2-1 and V is TRBV2, with TRBD2 identical over 8 bases. Germline lookup yields CDR1 SNHLY and CDR2 FYNNEI. There are 16 residues in the CDR3. The ends lost 0 bases at V and 9 bases at J; junction bases unmatched: 10. The CDR3 loop is CASSEAGGTSSREQFF. The CDR3 DNA reads TGTGCCAGCAGTGAAGCGGGCGGGACTAGTTCCCGTGAGCAGTTCTTC.

In the case of this clone: The same CDR3 can be traced to other DNA sequences in this sample. The chain links TRBV18 to TRBJ2-7, with 9 bases matching TRBD1. V lost 3 bases, J lost 3 bases, and 3 bases stayed unmatched. The CDR3 contains 14 residues. The germline V gene encodes CDR1 KGHSH and CDR2 LQKENI. The CDR3 reads CASSPRTGDYEQYF. The CDR3 DNA reads as TGTGCCAGCTCACCCCGGACAGGGGACTACGAGCAGTACTTC. Full variable domain (rest looked up from reference TRBV18 and TRBJ2-7): NAGVMQNPRHLVRRRGQEARLRCSPMKGHSHVYWYRQLPEEGLKFMVYLQKENIIDESGMPKERFSAEFPKEGPSILRIQQVVRGDSAAYFCASSPRTGDYEQYFGPGTRLTVT.

In this sample, this clone turned up once. The chain recombines TRBV6-1 with TRBJ2-1; the D is unclear. The germline V and J ends were trimmed by 2 bases and 8 bases, with 7 bases remaining between them. Per germline, CDR1 MNHNS and CDR2 SASEGT. CDR3 length: 12 residues. CDR3 nucleotides: TGTGCCAGCAGTGAACTAGGCTATGAGCAGTTCTTC. As protein: CASSELGYEQFF.

This clone was found once. The chain carries TRBV5-1 and TRBJ2-3; 9 bases are a match to TRBD1. The CDR3 length is 14 residues. The germline V gene has CDR1 SGHRS and CDR2 YFSETQ. The trim removed 0 bases at V and 6 bases at J, leaving 2 bases unmatched. Here the CDR3 DNA reads TGCGCCAGCAGCTTGGGTGGACAGGGGGATACGCAGTATTTT. This gives the protein CASSLGGQGDTQYF. Combining the CDR3 with reference TRBV5-1 and TRBJ2-3 gives the whole variable domain KAGVTQTPRYLIKTRGQQVTLSCSPISGHRSVSWYQQTPGQGLQFLFEYFSETQRNKGNFPGRFSGRQFSNSRSEMNVSTLELGDSALYLCASSLGGQGDTQYFGPGTRLTVL.

This clone has a single count. The chain is built from TRBV5-5 and TRBJ1-4, with D perhaps matching TRBD1 (6 bases). The CDR3 is made up of 15 amino acids. V lost 1 base, J lost 3 bases, and 10 bases lay in between. The germline V gene encodes CDR1 SGHKS and CDR2 YYEKEE (reference sequence). CDR3 residues: CASSLSRGPNEKLFF. The DNA for the CDR3 is TGTGCCAGCAGCTTGAGCAGGGGCCCTAATGAAAAACTGTTTTTT.

This clone showed up just a few times. This chain uses TRBV7-9 with TRBJ2-3, with 10 bases matching TRBD2. J gave up 3 bases and V 4 bases, and 4 bases lay outside the gene matches. Germline values: CDR1 SEHNR, CDR2 FQNEAQ (reference sequence). The CDR3 runs 15 residues. CDR3 residues: CASSSSGGGTDTQYF. DNA for the CDR3: TGTGCCAGCAGCTCTAGCGGGGGCGGGACAGATACGCAGTATTTT.

The J gene is TRBJ2-3, the V gene TRBV21-1; the table's TRBD2 call for D was not verified on the DNA. TRBV21-1 is labeled a pseudogene. The CDR3 sequence is 20 residues long. CDR3 loop: CASTYYRTSGPKKYTDTQYF. The CDR3 DNA reads as TGTGCCAGCACCTACTACCGTACTAGCGGTCCCAAGAAATACACAGATACGCAGTATTTT.

CDR3 DNA sequence: TGTGCCAGCAGTCGGGACACCACGGGGGCTTTCTTT. This translates into CASSRDTTGAFF. The chain links TRBV6-5 to TRBJ1-1, with TRBD1 as a possible D gene (6 bases). The germline V gene encodes CDR1 MNHEY and CDR2 SVGAGI. Trimming cost V 5 bases and J 11 bases, with 15 bases left between them. There are 12 residues in the CDR3.

The chain is built from TRBV5-4 and TRBJ1-2; possibly TRBD1 for D (5 bases). The V gene's germline CDR1 is SGHNT and CDR2 YYREEE (reference sequence). Trimming cost V 0 bases and J 8 bases, with 26 bases left between them. This CDR3 has 18 residues. The CDR3 DNA reads TGTGCCAGCAGCTTGGGTTTAGGCCAGACAGCCTTTAGAAGAGGCTACACCTTC. Translating gives CASSLGLGQTAFRRGYTF. The full variable domain, rest sourced from reference TRBV5-4 and TRBJ1-2, is ETGVTQSPTHLIKTRGQQVTLRCSSQSGHNTVSWYQQALGQGPQFIFQYYREEENGRGNFPPRFSGLQFPNYSSELNVNALELDDSALYLCASSLGLGQTAFRRGYTFGSGTRLTVV.

This clone was picked up one time. The junction and the germline gene differ at one end; a read error may be behind it. The CDR3 sequence is CSSSLAQSGNTGELFF. The CDR3 DNA reads as TGTTCCAGCAGCTTAGCGCAGTCTGGTAACACCGGGGAGCTGTTTTTT. The rearrangement joins TRBV7-9 to TRBJ2-2; TRBD2 is a possible D gene (5 bases). This CDR3 spans 16 amino acids. Germline V gene data show CDR1 as SEHNR and CDR2 as FQNEAQ (reference sequence).

The chain uses TRBV7-8 and TRBJ2-5; TRBD2 matches at 8 bases. The J call could be wrong; TRBJ2-7 is a better fit for the DNA end. CDR3 size: 14 residues. Germline CDR1 reads SGHVS; CDR2 reads FQNEAQ. The CDR3 DNA sequence: TGTGCCAGCAGCTTAGTTGGGACTAGCTACGAGCAGTACTTC. Its protein product is CASSLVGTSYEQYF.

The V and J genes are TRBV5-1 and TRBJ1-1; tentative D call: TRBD1 (5 bases). This CDR3 spans 13 amino acids. The ends were cut back, 5 bases at V and 5 bases at J, with 13 bases in the middle. Germline V gene lookup returns CDR1 SGHRS and CDR2 YFSETQ. In nucleotides, the CDR3 is TGCGCCAGCAGGCCGGACAAAGGTACTGAAGCTTTCTTT. Protein sequence: CASRPDKGTEAFF.

This clone was detected once. The chain has TRBV9 and TRBJ1-1; no definite D call. Trimming shortened V by 2 bases and J by 5 bases, and 13 bases separated the two germline ends. CDR3 length equals 14 residues. CDR1 and CDR2 (germline): SGDLS, YYNGEE. This CDR3 is CASSVTREGTEAFF. DNA of the CDR3: TGTGCCAGCAGCGTCACGCGGGAGGGTACTGAAGCTTTCTTT.

The chain carries TRBV25-1 and TRBJ2-5, with TRBD2 matching 12 bases. Losses at the gene ends were 0 bases for V and 5 bases for J; bases not matched to a gene: 4. Germline CDR1 reads MGHDK; CDR2 reads SYGVNS. This CDR3 comprises 16 residues. The CDR3 loop is CASSEYLAGGRETQYF. The CDR3 coding sequence is TGTGCCAGCAGTGAATATCTAGCGGGGGGGCGGGAGACCCAGTACTTC.

This clone was seen a handful of times. This chain uses TRBV7-8 with TRBJ2-1; 11 bases map to TRBD2. The CDR3 is made up of 20 amino acids. The J segment lost 7 bases and the V segment lost 1 base, leaving 18 bases of the junction unmatched. Germline CDR1 and CDR2: SGHVS and FQNEAQ. The CDR3 protein is CASSLDRGTVAGGRQNEQFF. DNA of the CDR3: TGTGCCAGCAGCTTAGACCGGGGGACTGTAGCGGGGGGGCGTCAAAATGAGCAGTTCTTC.

About this clone: The same CDR3 can be traced to other DNA sequences in this sample. The chain carries TRBV28 and TRBJ2-7; 9 nucleotides line up with TRBD2. Losses at the gene ends were 4 bases for V and 3 bases for J; bases not matched to a gene: 4. CDR1 MDHEN and CDR2 SYDVKM come from the germline V gene. The CDR3 spans 14 residues. DNA of the CDR3: TGTGCCAGCAGTTGGGCGGGGGGGAACTACGAGCAGTACTTC. It specifies CASSWAGGNYEQYF.

This clone has more than one count but fewer than ten. No DNA is shown, since the ends of the CDR3 on it are uncertain; the CDR3 is the one TCRdb lists. The chain links TRBV6-5 to TRBJ2-5; TRBD2 is the table's D call, not checked against the DNA. Germline CDR1 and CDR2: MNHEY and SVGAGI. The CDR3 spans 14 residues, counting both ends. This CDR3 reads CASSSSGLAETQYF.

CDR3 nucleotides: TGCGCCAGCAGCTTGGTATCAGGGGGCGGCTATGGCTACACCTTC. It is translated as CASSLVSGGGYGYTF. V gene TRBV5-1 combines with J gene TRBJ1-2; 8 bases agree with TRBD1. The CDR3 is 15 residues long. In germline, CDR1 is SGHRS, CDR2 YFSETQ. Trimming removed 0 bases from V and 4 bases from J; junction bases left unmatched: 5.

The CDR3 here is CASSFRGLAYEQYF. CDR3 sequence (DNA): TGTGCCAGCAGCTTTAGGGGCCTCGCCTACGAGCAGTACTTC. This chain uses TRBV13 with TRBJ2-7, with a weak D call TRBD1 (5 bases). CDR1 and CDR2 from the germline V gene are PRHDT and FYEKMQ (reference sequence). The CDR3 totals 14 residues. V was clipped by 3 bases and J by 2 bases, with 11 bases between them.